Included here is one T cell receptor beta chain sequence, with context. The data are from a study of control samples from healthy donors and cancer patients. This CDR3 has 14 residues. V lost 2 bases and J 2 bases, leaving 8 bases between the germline ends. The germline V gene encodes CDR1 SGHRS and CDR2 YFSETQ. Profiling relied on immunoSEQ multiplex PCR, and the TCRdb table lists in-frame clones only, not all of them. The data show 250,000 to 300,000 clones, with approximately 80% seen just once and approximately 12% held by the top ten. This rearrangement joins TRBV5-1 to TRBJ1-3; D unresolved. The sequenced sample was PBMCs. The clonotype was recovered from a woman aged 55 to 70 with lung cancer. The CDR3 sequence is CASSFSGTGNTIYF. The CDR3 nucleotides read TGCGCCAGCAGCTTTTCGGGGACTGGAAACACCATATATTTT.